This T cell receptor beta chain was documented in a study of OX40 agonist ivuxolimab in advanced cancers. With regard to this clone: Its antigen remains unknown.

The germline gives CDR1 MNHNY, CDR2 SVGAGI (reference sequence). The CDR3 sequence is 12 residues long. Trimming cost V 10 bases and J 0 bases, with 7 bases left between them. Clones were sequenced by immunoSEQ multiplex PCR, and TCRdb holds only the in-frame ones, with some missing. The repertoire has 77,000 or so clones, approximately 84% of them found once; the top ten carry roughly 0.5%. Whole-study results and caveats: Normalized T-cell clonal expansion was also low in a subset of nonresponders.

The V gene is TRBV6-6, the J gene TRBJ1-5; D not resolved. The specimen comprised CD4+ or CD8+ T cells sorted from blood, sampled in a trial of the OX40 agonist ivuxolimab. The receptor was derived from an adult with an advanced solid tumor such as melanoma, head and neck, liver or kidney cancer. The CDR3 DNA reads as TGTGCCATCCCAATTAGCAATCAGCCCCAGCATTTT. It encodes CAIPISNQPQHF.